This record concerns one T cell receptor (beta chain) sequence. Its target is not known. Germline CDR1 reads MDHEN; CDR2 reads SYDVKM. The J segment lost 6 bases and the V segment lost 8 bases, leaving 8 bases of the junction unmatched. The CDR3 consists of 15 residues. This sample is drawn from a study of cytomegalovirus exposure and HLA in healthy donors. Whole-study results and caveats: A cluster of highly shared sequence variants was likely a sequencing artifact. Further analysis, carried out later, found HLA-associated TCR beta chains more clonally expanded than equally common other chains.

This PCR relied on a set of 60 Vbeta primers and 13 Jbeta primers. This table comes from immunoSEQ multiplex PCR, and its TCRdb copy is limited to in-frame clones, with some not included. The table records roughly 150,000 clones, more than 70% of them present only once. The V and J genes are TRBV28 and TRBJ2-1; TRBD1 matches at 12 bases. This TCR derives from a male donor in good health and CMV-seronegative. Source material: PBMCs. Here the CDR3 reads CASQTGTGGINEQFF. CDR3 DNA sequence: TGTGCCAGCCAGACCGGGACAGGGGGCATCAATGAGCAGTTCTTC.